This passage covers 29 T cell receptor beta chains from one sample sequenced in a study of T-cell memory formation after mild COVID-19. TCRdb re-called the 5' RACE reads with MiXCR, one entry per CDR3 protein. The sample shows just over 400,000 distinct CDR3 sequences, about 22% of them seen only once. Sequencing was done on a sample of PBMCs or a T cell subset sorted from them (not recorded which). The source is an adult woman who had mild COVID-19 (a few samples of this study predate the infection). Cell type and time point are not known.

V is TRBV19 and J is TRBJ2-1, with D possibly TRBD2 on 6 matching bases. V lost 4 bases to trimming and J lost 6 bases, with 16 bases between them. The germline gives CDR1 LNHDA, CDR2 SQIVND (reference sequence). The CDR3 has 15 amino acids. The CDR3 loop is CASSSFGGVLNEQFF. The DNA of the CDR3 is TGTGCCAGTAGTAGCTTTGGAGGGGTACTCAATGAGCAGTTCTTC.

The genes are TRBV4-1 and TRBJ2-2; 7 bases line up with TRBD2. Per the germline V gene, CDR1 is MGHRA and CDR2 is YSYEKL. J gave up 1 base and V 1 base, and 6 bases lay outside the gene matches. The CDR3 length is 17 residues. DNA for the CDR3: TGCGCCAGCAGCCAAGTTCGTCTAGCGGAGAACACCGGGGAGCTGTTTTTT. This encodes CASSQVRLAENTGELFF.

V and J are TRBV4-1 and TRBJ1-1, with D possibly being TRBD1 (5 bases). Germline V gene sequence: CDR1 MGHRA, CDR2 YSYEKL. V was trimmed by 8 bases and J by 3 bases, leaving 7 bases between them. The CDR3 covers 11 residues. CDR3 DNA: TGCGCCAGCCGGGGGGACACTGAAGCTTTCTTT. It encodes CASRGDTEAFF.

The chain carries TRBV5-6 and TRBJ2-7, with 10 bases that match TRBD1. J gave up 0 bases and V 7 bases, and 7 bases lay outside the gene matches. Germline V gene lookup returns CDR1 SGHDT and CDR2 YYEEEE. This CDR3 contains 15 residues. This CDR3 is CASRGGQGFSYEQYF. CDR3 sequence (DNA): TGTGCCAGCCGGGGGGGACAGGGGTTCTCCTACGAGCAGTACTTC.

A few counts support this clonotype. This sequence joins TRBV7-3 and TRBJ1-1, with D tentatively TRBD1 (5 bases). CDR1 and CDR2 (germline): SGHTA, FQGTGA. V was cut by 4 bases and J by 1 base, with 13 bases left in between. CDR3 length equals 15 residues. For the CDR3, the DNA is TGTGCCAGCAGCTCCTCCGGGGGGACGAACACTGAAGCTTTCTTT. This codes for CASSSSGGTNTEAFF.

The V call is TRBV3-1, the J call TRBJ1-1, with D uncertain. Germline V lookup: CDR1 LGHDT, CDR2 YNNKEL (reference sequence). The CDR3 has 17 residues. V dropped 2 bases and J dropped 3 bases, with 19 bases sitting between them. In DNA form, the CDR3 reads TGTGCCAGCAGCCAACCACTGGGGTTTGGGTTGTACACTGAAGCTTTCTTT. Translating gives CASSQPLGFGLYTEAFF.

The chain joins TRBV7-2 to TRBJ2-3, with 7 positions matching TRBD1. V was pared by 4 bases and J by 0 bases, with 7 bases of the junction left unmatched. This CDR3 spans 16 amino acids. The germline gives CDR1 SGHTA, CDR2 FQGNSA. In DNA, the CDR3 is TGTGCCAGCAGCTCACAGGGGCCTCATAGCACAGATACGCAGTATTTT. Amino acid sequence: CASSSQGPHSTDTQYF.

This clonotype was picked up many times. V gene TRBV30 combines with J gene TRBJ2-1; the D gene could be TRBD1 or TRBD2 (6 bases each). The germline V gene encodes CDR1 GTSNPN and CDR2 SVGIG (reference sequence). This CDR3 spans 14 amino acids. The V and J ends lost 2 bases and 4 bases respectively, with 12 bases between them. In DNA form, the CDR3 reads TGTGCCTGGAGTAGCTGGGGGGCTTACAATGAGCAGTTCTTC. This translates into CAWSSWGAYNEQFF.

This clonotype was recorded a few times. The chain has TRBV29-1 and TRBJ2-5, with 14 bases aligning to TRBD2. CDR1 SQVTM and CDR2 ANQGSEA come from the germline V gene. Trimming took 7 bases from V and 4 from J; bases not matched to a gene: 5. This CDR3 comprises 14 residues. The CDR3 loop is CSGGTSGSGETQYF. Written as DNA, the CDR3 is TGCAGCGGCGGGACTAGCGGGAGTGGAGAGACCCAGTACTTC. Together with reference TRBV29-1 and TRBJ2-5, the CDR3 gives the full variable domain: SAVISQKPSRDICQRGTSLTIQCQVDSQVTMMFWYRQQPGQSLTLIATANQGSEATYESGFVIDKFPISRPNLTFSTLTVSNMSPEDSSIYLCSGGTSGSGETQYFGPGTRLLVL.

This clonotype has just a few counts. The rearrangement uses TRBV5-1 and TRBJ2-7, with 14 bases matching TRBD2. There are 15 residues in the CDR3. From germline, CDR1 is SGHRS and CDR2 YFSETQ. V dropped 4 bases and J dropped 4; count of bases not matched to a gene: 4. In DNA, the CDR3 is TGCGCCAGCAGCACGGGACTAGCGGGAGTGTACGAGCAGTACTTC. Amino acid sequence: CASSTGLAGVYEQYF.

This clonotype was found a few times. The gene calls are TRBV15 and TRBJ1-5, with 7 bases matching TRBD1. Germline assignment: CDR1 LNHNV and CDR2 YYDKDF (reference sequence). V was clipped by 8 bases and J by 6 bases; unmatched bases: 10. The CDR3 totals 14 residues. CDR3 residues: CATGGGGAGQPQHF. As DNA, the CDR3 is TGTGCCACCGGTGGAGGGGGCGCGGGTCAGCCCCAGCATTTT.

The table lists this clonotype with many counts. The chain carries TRBV7-8 and TRBJ1-1; 7 nucleotides line up with TRBD1. Per the germline V gene, CDR1 is SGHVS and CDR2 is FQNEAQ. After removal of 5 bases from V and 0 bases from J, the junction contained 9 bases not matched to a gene. The CDR3 spans 16 residues. Here the CDR3 reads CASSNRQGTMNTEAFF. For the CDR3, the DNA is TGTGCCAGCAGCAACAGACAGGGAACAATGAACACTGAAGCTTTCTTT.

J is TRBJ1-2 and V is TRBV7-2, with D possibly matching TRBD1 (5 bases). This CDR3 comprises 11 residues. V shed 3 bases and J shed 14 bases, with 13 bases lying between them. Germline CDR1 reads SGHTA; CDR2 reads FQGNSA. This chain's CDR3 is CASSFSQVATF. In DNA, the CDR3 is TGTGCCAGCAGCTTCTCACAGGTGGCGACCTTC.

The rearrangement uses TRBV20-1 and TRBJ2-7; 10 nucleotides align to TRBD2. Trimming at V came to 8 bases and at J to 0 bases, leaving 10 bases not matched to a gene. Per the germline V gene, CDR1 is DFQATT and CDR2 is SNEGSKA (reference sequence). The CDR3 covers 15 residues. The CDR3 is CSPRPLAGDSYEQYF. As DNA, the CDR3 is TGCAGTCCTCGCCCTCTAGCGGGAGACTCCTACGAGCAGTACTTC.

This clonotype was observed once. The chain employs TRBV20-1 and TRBJ2-5; 7 positions match TRBD2. This CDR3 is 14 amino acids long. V lost 5 bases and J lost 2; bases outside the gene matches: 8. The V gene's germline CDR1 is DFQATT and CDR2 SNEGSKA (reference sequence). This CDR3 is CSACRTGLQETQYF. For the CDR3, the DNA is TGCAGTGCTTGTAGGACGGGACTACAAGAGACCCAGTACTTC.

This clonotype was found a few times. The CDR3 bases are TGCGCCAGCAGCAAGAGTAGCGGACAGGTTTGGACTGAAGCTTTCTTT. Residues: CASSKSSGQVWTEAFF. The chain uses TRBV5-1 and TRBJ1-1; 7 bases are shared with TRBD1. CDR3 length: 16 amino acids. Per the germline V gene, CDR1 is SGHRS and CDR2 is YFSETQ. The J segment lost 5 bases and the V segment lost 4 bases, leaving 14 bases of the junction unmatched.

This clonotype was seen more than once but under ten times. The rearrangement links TRBV29-1 to TRBJ2-3, with D perhaps assigned TRBD1 or TRBD2 (5 bases each). The ends were cut back, 3 bases at V and 6 bases at J, with 19 bases in the middle. The CDR3 is 15 amino acids. Germline values: CDR1 SQVTM, CDR2 ANQGSEA. Here the CDR3 DNA reads TGCAGCGTTGAGTCGGGGCTACACTGGTCGGATACGCAGTATTTT. This sequence encodes CSVESGLHWSDTQYF.

This clonotype was detected a few times. The V gene is TRBV29-1, the J gene TRBJ1-1; maybe TRBD1 (6 bases). Trimming removed 3 bases at V and 0 bases at J, with 11 bases between. CDR3 length equals 14 residues. Germline loops: CDR1 SQVTM, CDR2 ANQGSEA. The CDR3 here is CSVDGGLVNTEAFF. The CDR3 DNA sequence: TGCAGCGTTGACGGGGGGCTGGTGAACACTGAAGCTTTCTTT.

V is TRBV7-2 and J is TRBJ2-3; tentative D call: TRBD2 (5 bases). The length of the CDR3 is 14 residues. Germline V CDR1 and CDR2: SGHTA, FQGNSA. V lost 2 bases, J lost 4 bases, and 10 bases lay in between. CDR3 amino acids: CASSLTPGSDTQYF. The CDR3 DNA sequence: TGTGCCAGCAGCTTAACGCCGGGATCAGATACGCAGTATTTT. The full variable domain, in which reference TRBV7-2 and TRBJ2-3 provide the parts outside the CDR3, is GAGVSQSPSNKVTEKGKDVELRCDPISGHTALYWYRQSLGQGLEFLIYFQGNSAPDKSGLPSDRFSAERTGGSVSTLTIQRTQQEDSAVYLCASSLTPGSDTQYFGPGTRLTVL.

V and J are TRBV2 and TRBJ2-2; unclear D gene. CDR3 length: 14 amino acids. Trimming left V 1 base short and J 4 bases short, with 7 bases between. CDR1 and CDR2 from the germline V gene are SNHLY and FYNNEI. As DNA, the CDR3 is TGTGCCAGCAGTGAAGGGCAGAGCACCGGGGAGCTGTTTTTT. It is translated as CASSEGQSTGELFF.

This chain links TRBV5-6 with TRBJ2-7; possibly TRBD1 or TRBD2 for D (5 bases each). This CDR3 comprises 16 residues. In germline, CDR1 is SGHDT, CDR2 YYEEEE. Trimming took off 5 bases at V and 6 bases at J, with 24 bases between the two ends. The CDR3 sequence is CASRNLPGPRVSEQYF. The CDR3 nucleotides are TGTGCCAGCAGAAACCTGCCGGGACCGAGGGTGTCCGAGCAGTACTTC. Variable domain in full (rest from reference TRBV5-6 and TRBJ2-7): DAGVTQSPTHLIKTRGQQVTLRCSPKSGHDTVSWYQQALGQGPQFIFQYYEEEERQRGNFPDRFSGHQFPNYSSELNVNALLLGDSALYLCASRNLPGPRVSEQYFGPGTRLTVT.

This clonotype was detected only a few times. The CDR3 bases are TGTGCCAGCAGTTCACCCTTTAGCGGAAAAGAGACCCAGTACTTC. Encoded protein: CASSSPFSGKETQYF. The V and J genes are TRBV12-3 or TRBV12-4 and TRBJ2-5; D may be TRBD2 (6 bases). Between the trimmed V and J ends, which lost 4 bases and 3 bases, there was a span of 15 bases. CDR3 length: 15 residues.

This clonotype was seen a handful of times. V gene TRBV20-1 combines with J gene TRBJ1-5; D may be TRBD1 (5 bases). Per the germline V gene, CDR1 is DFQATT and CDR2 is SNEGSKA (reference sequence). The CDR3 length is 12 residues. The V gene lost 6 bases and the J gene lost 4 bases, with 10 bases spanning the gap. This CDR3 is CSARELNQPQHF. CDR3 sequence (DNA): TGCAGTGCCAGGGAGTTGAATCAGCCCCAGCATTTT.

This clonotype was counted between two and nine times. The CDR3 is CASSLRVGEQYF. The CDR3 coding sequence is TGTGCCAGCAGTTTAAGGGTAGGCGAGCAGTACTTC. This sequence joins TRBV12-3 or TRBV12-4 and TRBJ2-7; D not certain. CDR3 length equals 12 residues. Trimming removed 2 bases from V and 6 bases from J, with 8 bases in between.

This clonotype was picked up a small number of times. J is TRBJ1-2 and V is TRBV5-1; D unresolved. The CDR3 length is 15 residues. The V end was cut by 3 bases, the J end by 1 base, with 13 bases between. From germline, CDR1 is SGHRS and CDR2 YFSETQ. The CDR3 DNA is TGCGCCAGCAGCTGGGAGGCAGGTCGTAACTATGGCTACACCTTC. It codes for CASSWEAGRNYGYTF.

The chain is built from TRBV7-6 and TRBJ2-2; 7 bases line up with TRBD2. The trim removed 2 bases at V and 3 bases at J, leaving 3 bases unmatched. The CDR3 covers 15 residues. Germline CDR1 is SGHVS and CDR2 is FNYEAQ. CDR3 bases: TGTGCCAGCAGCTTAATGGGGGGGGACACCGGGGAGCTGTTTTTT. Its protein is CASSLMGGDTGELFF.

The chain employs TRBV24-1 and TRBJ1-5; 7 bases match TRBD1. The CDR3 contains 13 residues. The ends lost 9 bases at V and 4 bases at J; junction bases unmatched: 5. Germline CDR1 and CDR2: KGHDR and SFDVKD. The CDR3 DNA reads as TGTGCCACCGGAGAACAGGGGAATCAGCCCCAGCATTTT. As protein: CATGEQGNQPQHF.

This clonotype was seen ten or more times. V is TRBV2 and J is TRBJ2-7; D may be TRBD1 or TRBD2 (6 bases each). Looked up from germline, CDR1 is SNHLY and CDR2 is FYNNEI. The CDR3 totals 12 residues. V dropped 6 bases and J dropped 2 bases, with 8 bases sitting between them. The CDR3 is CASRGGPYEQYF. CDR3 DNA: TGTGCCAGCAGGGGGGGCCCCTACGAGCAGTACTTC.

This clonotype was detected only a few times. The V call is TRBV11-3, the J call TRBJ2-3, with D perhaps matching TRBD1 (5 bases). The CDR3 contains 13 residues. V was cut by 3 bases and J by 8 bases, with 12 bases left in between. CDR1 and CDR2 from the germline V gene are SGHNT and YENEEA. The CDR3 here is CASSFDQQGTQYF. The DNA of the CDR3 is TGTGCCAGCAGCTTCGACCAGCAGGGTACGCAGTATTTT.